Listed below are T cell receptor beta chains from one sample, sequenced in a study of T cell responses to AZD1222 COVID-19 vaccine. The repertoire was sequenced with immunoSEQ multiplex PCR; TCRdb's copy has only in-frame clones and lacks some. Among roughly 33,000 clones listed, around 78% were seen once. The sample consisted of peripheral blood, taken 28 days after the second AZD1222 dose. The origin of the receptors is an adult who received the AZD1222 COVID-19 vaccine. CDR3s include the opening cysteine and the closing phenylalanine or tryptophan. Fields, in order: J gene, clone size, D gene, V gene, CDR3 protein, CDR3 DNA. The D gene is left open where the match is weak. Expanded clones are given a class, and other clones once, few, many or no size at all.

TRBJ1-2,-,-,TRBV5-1,CASSLAGNPDGYTF,TGCGCCAGCAGCTTGGCCGGGAACCCGGATGGCTACACCTTC
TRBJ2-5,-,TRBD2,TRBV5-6,CASSLFSGSYQETQYF,TGTGCCAGCAGCTTGTTCAGCGGGAGTTATCAAGAGACCCAGTACTTC
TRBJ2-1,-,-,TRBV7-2,CASSLGYYDEQFF,TGTGCCAGCAGCTTAGGCTACTACGATGAGCAGTTCTTC
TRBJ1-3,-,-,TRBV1,CTSSQSRQVGNTIYF,TGCACCAGCAGCCAATCGCGACAGGTTGGAAACACCATATATTTT
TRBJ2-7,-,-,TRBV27,CASSETLATYEQYF,TGTGCCAGCAGTGAAACTCTGGCTACTTACGAGCAGTACTTC
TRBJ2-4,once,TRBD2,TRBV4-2,CASSQDMASGSKNIQYF,TGTGCCAGCAGCCAAGATATGGCTAGCGGGAGTAAAAACATTCAGTACTTC
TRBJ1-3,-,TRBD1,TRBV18,CASSPRTGVTGNTIYF,TGTGCCAGCTCACCACGGACAGGGGTTACGGGAAACACCATATATTTT
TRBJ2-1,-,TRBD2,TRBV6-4,CASSDSSGMPHNEQFF,TGTGCCAGCAGTGACTCTAGCGGGATGCCTCACAATGAGCAGTTCTTC
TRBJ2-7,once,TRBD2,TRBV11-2,CASSPSGSGGAYEQYF,TGTGCCAGCAGCCCGAGCGGAAGCGGGGGGGCCTACGAGCAGTACTTC
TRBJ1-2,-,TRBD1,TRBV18,CASSPPMTGGAEGYTF,TGTGCCAGCTCACCACCTATGACAGGGGGCGCAGAAGGCTACACCTTC
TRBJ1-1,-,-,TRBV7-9,CASSLVPQALTEAFF,TGTGCCAGCAGCTTAGTCCCCCAGGCGCTAACTGAAGCTTTCTTT
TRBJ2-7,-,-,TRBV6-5,CASSYSALGQTYEQYF,TGTGCCAGCAGTTACTCGGCCCTAGGACAGACCTACGAGCAGTACTTC